Listed below are T cell receptor beta chains from one sample, sequenced in a study of cytomegalovirus exposure and HLA in healthy donors. Here immunoSEQ multiplex PCR was the method, and the copy in TCRdb shows in-frame clones only, minus some. The sample has more than 95,000 clones; 17% are singletons. The sequenced sample was PBMCs. The receptors were sampled from a female donor in good health and CMV-seropositive. The CDR3 runs from the conserved cysteine through the conserved F or W. Fields, in order: clone size, D gene, V gene, J gene, CDR3 DNA, CDR3 protein. A D gene is named only where the DNA matches it firmly. Size is omitted from some rows. Given values are once, few, many or a class for expanded clones.

few	TRBD2	TRBV4-1	TRBJ2-1	TGCGCCAGCAGCCACACTAGCGGAACCTACAATGAGCAGTTCTTC	CASSHTSGTYNEQFF
few	.	TRBV29-1	TRBJ2-5	TGCAGCGACCGACAGGGTGGGGGGCAAGAGACCCAGTACTTC	CSDRQGGGQETQYF
few	.	TRBV28	TRBJ2-7	TGTGCCAGCAGCCGCCCGGGACACGCCACCTACGAGCAGTACTTC	CASSRPGHATYEQYF
few	TRBD1	TRBV4-3	TRBJ2-7	TGCGCCAGCAGCCTCCGGGACAGAGACTACGAGCAGTACTTC	CASSLRDRDYEQYF
.	.	TRBV28	TRBJ1-1	TGTGCCAGCAGTCCAATTCAGGTGAACACTGAAGCTTTCTTT	CASSPIQVNTEAFF
few	TRBD2	TRBV30	TRBJ2-5	TGTTCCGCAGCGGGGGGGCCAAGGACCCAGTACTTC	CSAAGGPRTQYF
few	.	TRBV15	TRBJ1-5	TGTGCCACCAGCAGAGATCCTAAAAACAATCAGCCCCAGCATTTT	CATSRDPKNNQPQHF
.	TRBD1	TRBV7-2	TRBJ2-7	TGTGCCAGCAGCTTAGTTTCCGGGACAGGGGGGTACGAGCAGTACTTC	CASSLVSGTGGYEQYF
few	TRBD1	TRBV15	TRBJ2-7	TGTGCCACCAGCAGAGACGTCTTCGGGACAGAGGGCGAGCAGTACTTC	CATSRDVFGTEGEQYF
.	.	TRBV7-2	TRBJ1-1	TGTGCCAGCAGCACCATCCAGGGCACTGAAGCTTTCTTT	CASSTIQGTEAFF
.	.	TRBV7-9	TRBJ2-3	TGTGCCAGCAGCTTTGCAGGGGTAGATACGCAGTATTTT	CASSFAGVDTQYF
.	TRBD1	TRBV19	TRBJ1-1	TGTGCCAGTAGTGCTGGACAGGGGGCAGTAGGAACTGAAGCTTTCTTT	CASSAGQGAVGTEAFF
few	TRBD2	TRBV4-2	TRBJ2-5	TGTGCCAGCAGCCAAGATCCCGAGCGGGGTGCAGAGACCCAGTACTTC	CASSQDPERGAETQYF
few	.	TRBV29-1	TRBJ2-5	TGCAGCGCCAGCCCCTTGGGCGGGGAGGCCCAGTACTTC	CSASPLGGEAQYF
.	TRBD1	TRBV5-1	TRBJ1-1	TGCGCCAGCAGCCCAACACAGGGGGCGCGCGTGGTGAACACTGAAGCTTTCTTT	CASSPTQGARVVNTEAFF
few	TRBD1	TRBV7-2	TRBJ1-6	TGTGCCAGCAGCTCGGGACAGGGGTTGAATTCACCCCTCCACTTT	CASSSGQGLNSPLHF
few	TRBD1	TRBV7-9	TRBJ2-5	TGTGCCAGCAGCGACGGACAGGGCTGGGAGACCCAGTACTTC	CASSDGQGWETQYF
.	.	TRBV11-2	TRBJ1-2	TGTGCCAGCAGCTCCCTCTCTATGGCAGGGGACTATGGCTACACCTTC	CASSSLSMAGDYGYTF
few	.	TRBV29-1	TRBJ1-5	TGCAGCGACAAGGGACAACTAAACCCTCCCAATCAGCCCCAGCATTTT	CSDKGQLNPPNQPQHF
few	TRBD1	TRBV2	TRBJ2-7	TGTGCCAGCAGTGATGCCGACAGGGGGCTTCCTCCCTACGAGCAGTACTTC	CASSDADRGLPPYEQYF
.	TRBD2	TRBV19	TRBJ2-4	TGTGCCAGTAGTATCCGGCGGGAGTTAAACATTCAGTACTTC	CASSIRRELNIQYF
few	.	TRBV4-3	TRBJ2-3	TGCGCCAGCAGCCAACTACGGACTAGCACAGATACGCAGTATTTT	CASSQLRTSTDTQYF
few	.	TRBV29-1	TRBJ2-2	TGCAGCGTTGACAGGGAAAACACCGGGGAGCTGTTTTTT	CSVDRENTGELFF
few	.	TRBV4-1	TRBJ1-5	TGCGCCAGCAGCCAAGTGGCAGGGAGCAATCAGCCCCAGCATTTT	CASSQVAGSNQPQHF
few	.	TRBV20-1	TRBJ1-1	TGCAGTGCTATACCCGTGAGGGAAGCTTTCTTT	CSAIPVREAFF
many	.	TRBV29-1	TRBJ2-3	TGCAGCGTTGGACTTCCTAGCACAGATACGCAGTATTTT	CSVGLPSTDTQYF
few	TRBD2	TRBV5-1	TRBJ2-4	TGCGCCAGCAGCTTGGAGTCTAGCGGGGGAGTGAACATTCAGTACTTC	CASSLESSGGVNIQYF
few	TRBD2	TRBV6-6	TRBJ2-5	TGTGCCAGCAGTTACTCTCTGGGGGGGAGAGAGACCCAGTACTTC	CASSYSLGGRETQYF
few	TRBD1	TRBV6-5	TRBJ1-2	TGTGCCAGCAGGACAGGGCCAAGTGGCTATGGCTACACCTTC	CASRTGPSGYGYTF
few	TRBD1	TRBV7-2	TRBJ1-5	TGTGCCAGCAGCCTGACAGGGGGCCGCAATCAGCCCCAGCATTTT	CASSLTGGRNQPQHF
.	.	TRBV19	TRBJ1-2	TGTGCCAGTAGTATCAACATCTATGGCTACACCTTC	CASSINIYGYTF
.	TRBD1	TRBV29-1	TRBJ1-1	TGCAGCGTTGTAGGGGGCACTGAAGCTCTCTTT	CSVVGGTEALF
.	.	TRBV27	TRBJ1-4	TGTGCCAGCAGCAGAAACGGGGGAGCCCTAGTTGAAAAACTGTTTTTT	CASSRNGGALVEKLFF
.	.	TRBV27	TRBJ1-1	TGTGCCAGCAGTTTCTTCCCGACTGAAGCTTTCTTT	CASSFFPTEAFF
few	.	TRBV9	TRBJ2-2	TGTGCCAGCAGCTTCCCCCCCCACCTCGGCGGGGAGCTGTTTTTT	CASSFPPHLGGELFF
.	.	TRBV11-2	TRBJ2-7	TGTGCCAGCAGCAATCGATTGGCTTCCTACGAGCAGTACTTC	CASSNRLASYEQYF
.	.	TRBV29-1	TRBJ2-3	TGCAGCGTCAATACGCAGTATTTT	CSVNTQYF
.	.	TRBV4-3	TRBJ1-5	TGCGCCAGCAGCCAAGATCTCCGGGGGGCTCAGCCCCAGCATTTT	CASSQDLRGAQPQHF
.	.	TRBV7-9	TRBJ2-7	TGTGCCAGCAGCTTAGAAGGGGGTCTGGGGTTGGAGCAGTACTTC	CASSLEGGLGLEQYF
.	.	TRBV15	TRBJ2-3	TGTGCCACCAGCAGAGATCCCGGACTTTTTGAAGATACGCAGTATTTT	CATSRDPGLFEDTQYF
.	.	TRBV28	TRBJ2-3	TGTGCCAGCAGTTTGCATCGGGATGCAGCAGATACGCAGTATTTT	CASSLHRDAADTQYF
.	.	TRBV5-1	TRBJ1-2	TGCGCCAGCAGCTTGGGCATGGGGCTAAGCTATGGCTACACCTTC	CASSLGMGLSYGYTF
few	.	TRBV2	TRBJ2-1	TGTGCCAGCAGTCCCGCCTACAATGAGCAGTTCTTC	CASSPAYNEQFF
.	TRBD2	TRBV28	TRBJ2-7	TGTGCCAGCAGTTTACGGGGGGATGATGTGCAGTACTTC	CASSLRGDDVQYF
.	TRBD2	TRBV4-2	TRBJ2-7	TGTGCCAGCAGCCAAGAGGGACTAGCGGTCGCCTTC	CASSQEGLAVAF
few	TRBD1	TRBV29-1	TRBJ2-7	TGCAGCGCTCGTGGACAGGAGAAACCCTACGAGCAGTACTTC	CSARGQEKPYEQYF
.	TRBD1	TRBV5-6	TRBJ1-1	TGTGCCAGCAGCTGGGACAGGATGAACACTGAAGCTTTCTTT	CASSWDRMNTEAFF
once	TRBD2	TRBV2	TRBJ2-7	TGTGCCAGCGGGGGACTAAGCGGGGCCACCTACGAGCAGTACTTC	CASGGLSGATYEQYF
.	TRBD2	TRBV2	TRBJ2-1	TGTGCCAGCAGTAACCGACTAGCGGGGGTAGACAATGAGCAGTTCTTC	CASSNRLAGVDNEQFF
few	TRBD2	TRBV4-1	TRBJ2-7	TGCGCCAGCAGCCGCGGACTAGCGGAGTACGAGCAGTACTTC	CASSRGLAEYEQYF
.	.	TRBV10-3	TRBJ1-1	TGTGCCATCAGGACGGGGACTGAAGCTTTCTTT	CAIRTGTEAFF
.	.	TRBV5-1	TRBJ2-4	TGCGCCAGCAGCTGGACCGGGACTCAAGCCAAAAACATTCAGTACTTC	CASSWTGTQAKNIQYF
.	TRBD1	TRBV5-1	TRBJ1-3	TGCGCCAGCAGCTGGGACAGCCCCGAACGGACTGGAAACACCATATATTTT	CASSWDSPERTGNTIYF
.	TRBD2	TRBV9	TRBJ2-3	TGTGCCAGCAGCTTTCGAACCGGGGGGGGACGCACAGATACGCAGTATTTT	CASSFRTGGGRTDTQYF
few	TRBD1	TRBV16	TRBJ1-3	TGTGCCAGCAGCCAATTTGTGCAGGGGGAAAACACCATATATTTT	CASSQFVQGENTIYF